Presented here are 26 T cell receptor beta chains from one specimen sequenced in a study of T cell repertoires in cytomegalovirus infection. In TCRdb, the reads were re-called with MiXCR into one record per CDR3 protein. The table lists 150,000 to 200,000 distinct CDR3 sequences, approximately 19% of them singletons, with around 3.1% in the top ten. Sequencing was done on a sample of PBMCs. These receptors all stem from a human donor in good health (CMV status not recorded). Some clones in this sample may be carry-over from other donors' samples.

This clonotype showed up many times. The chain recombines TRBV7-8 with TRBJ1-2; 12 positions agree with TRBD1. The CDR3 totals 14 residues. The germline CDR1 and CDR2 sequences are SGHVS and FQNEAQ. Trimming removed 7 bases from V and 7 bases from J; junction bases left unmatched: 7. The CDR3 DNA sequence: TGTGCCAGCAATATAGGGACAGGGGGCTTTGGCTACACCTTC. This sequence encodes CASNIGTGGFGYTF.

The chain carries TRBV28 and TRBJ2-5; D may be TRBD1 or TRBD2 (5 bases each). Looked up from germline, CDR1 is MDHEN and CDR2 is SYDVKM. This CDR3 has 12 amino acids. V lost 5 bases to trimming and J lost 7 bases, with 11 bases between them. The CDR3 sequence: CASSPRGGTQYF. Here the CDR3 DNA reads TGTGCCAGCAGTCCTCGGGGCGGGACCCAGTACTTC.

This clonotype was recorded at least ten times. The gene calls are TRBV7-2 and TRBJ1-2, with 9 bases aligning to TRBD1. The CDR3 runs to 13 residues. CDR1 and CDR2 (germline): SGHTA, FQGNSA. V was pared by 5 bases and J by 6 bases, with 4 bases of the junction left unmatched. This CDR3 is CASSRDRVDGYTF. The CDR3 nucleotides read TGTGCCAGCAGCCGGGACAGGGTGGATGGCTACACCTTC.

This clonotype was observed a handful of times. The J gene is TRBJ2-1, the V gene TRBV6-2 or TRBV6-3; D unresolved. Trimming took 11 bases from V and 0 from J, leaving 11 bases between them. The CDR3 consists of 13 residues. CDR1 and CDR2 from the germline V gene are MNHEY and SVGEGT. The CDR3 spells CAGATSSYNEQFF. CDR3 nucleotides: TGTGCCGGCGCTACGAGCTCCTACAATGAGCAGTTCTTC.

This clonotype occurred a few times. The chain carries TRBV28 and TRBJ1-3, with TRBD1 as a possible D gene (5 bases). Trimming shortened V by 1 base and J by 2 bases, and 12 bases separated the two germline ends. The CDR3 contains 16 residues. Germline values: CDR1 MDHEN, CDR2 SYDVKM. This CDR3 is CASSLFSGNPGNTIYF. CDR3 in DNA: TGTGCCAGCAGTTTATTTTCAGGGAACCCTGGAAACACCATATATTTT.

This clonotype was detected only a few times. The chain links TRBV20-1 to TRBJ2-7, with TRBD1 identical over 10 bases. Germline assignment: CDR1 DFQATT and CDR2 SNEGSKA (reference sequence). The CDR3 is 13 amino acids. V shed 6 bases and J 3 bases; nucleotides not matched to a gene: 5. The CDR3 loop reads CSAGRTGGYEQYF. The CDR3 nucleotides read TGCAGTGCGGGTAGGACAGGGGGCTACGAGCAGTACTTC.

This clonotype was seen only a few times. V is TRBV7-9 and J is TRBJ2-4; TRBD2 matches 16 bases. Germline V CDR1 and CDR2: SEHNR, FQNEAQ (reference sequence). The CDR3 is made up of 17 amino acids. J gave up 12 bases and V 5 bases, and 13 bases lay outside the gene matches. The CDR3 loop is CASSPPGLAGGGLHQYF. CDR3 bases: TGTGCCAGCAGCCCCCCGGGACTAGCGGGAGGGGGCCTTCATCAGTACTTC. The whole variable domain, remainder taken from reference TRBV7-9 and TRBJ2-4, is DTGVSQNPRHKITKRGQNVTFRCDPISEHNRLYWYRQTLGQGPEFLTYFQNEAQLEKSRLLSDRFSAERPKGSFSTLEIQRTEQGDSAMYLCASSPPGLAGGGLHQYFGAGTRLSVL.

The chain employs TRBV7-6 and TRBJ1-1; tentatively, D is TRBD1 (5 bases). This CDR3 spans 14 amino acids. Germline V gives CDR1 SGHVS, CDR2 FNYEAQ. The germline V and J ends were trimmed by 2 bases and 3 bases, with 10 bases remaining between them. CDR3: CASSLRGGDTEAFF. CDR3 bases: TGTGCCAGCAGCTTACGTGGGGGGGACACTGAAGCTTTCTTT.

The table lists this clonotype with a few counts. This chain uses TRBV5-1 with TRBJ2-5; 7 bases agree with TRBD1. The CDR3 totals 14 residues. J gave up 4 bases and V 4 bases, and 7 bases lay outside the gene matches. Germline loops: CDR1 SGHRS, CDR2 YFSETQ. CDR3 nucleotide sequence: TGCGCCAGCAGCGAACAGGGGATGGGAGAGACCCAGTACTTC. This codes for CASSEQGMGETQYF.

In its sample, this clonotype was seen many times. The chain uses TRBV20-1 and TRBJ2-7; weak D call: TRBD2 (6 bases). This CDR3 has 12 amino acids. V lost 7 bases and J lost 4, with 14 bases in between. CDR1 and CDR2 from the germline V gene are DFQATT and SNEGSKA (reference sequence). The CDR3 nucleotides are TGCAGTGGGGCGGGGACGAGGTACGAGCAGTACTTC. It translates to CSGAGTRYEQYF.

V usage is TRBV5-4 and J usage is TRBJ1-6, with 7 bases aligning to TRBD1. The V gene end was trimmed by 3 bases and the J gene end by 7 bases; junction bases not matched to a gene: 7. CDR1 and CDR2 (germline): SGHNT, YYREEE (reference sequence). The CDR3 runs to 15 residues. The CDR3 coding sequence is TGTGCCAGCAGCTCTGGACAGGATGGGAATTCACCCCTCCACTTT. Its protein product is CASSSGQDGNSPLHF.

The chain couples TRBV6-6 to TRBJ2-5, with D perhaps TRBD1 or TRBD2 (7 bases each). The germline V and J ends were trimmed by 6 bases and 4 bases, with 24 bases remaining between them. This CDR3 region has 17 residues. CDR1 MNHNY and CDR2 SVGAGI come from the germline V gene (reference sequence). CDR3 DNA: TGTGCCAGCAGACGCACTGGGAGGGGGCGGGCAGGAGAGACCCAGTACTTC. Encoded protein: CASRRTGRGRAGETQYF.

This clonotype was seen a handful of times. The chain couples TRBV6-5 to TRBJ1-1, with D hard to call. Germline loops: CDR1 MNHEY, CDR2 SVGAGI. The V gene lost 0 bases and the J gene lost 1 base, with 6 bases spanning the gap. This CDR3 region has 14 residues. The CDR3 coding sequence is TGTGCCAGCAGTTACTCGTGGGGGAACACTGAAGCTTTCTTT. Protein product: CASSYSWGNTEAFF.

In this sample, this clonotype turned up a few times. The V call is TRBV12-3 or TRBV12-4, the J call TRBJ1-5, with 8 bases fitting TRBD1. Trimming cost V 3 bases and J 9 bases; bases outside gene matches: 7. This CDR3 has 14 amino acids. The CDR3 DNA reads as TGTGCCAGCAGTTTGGAGGCAGGGGGCCTGCCCCAGCATTTT. Its protein is CASSLEAGGLPQHF.

The V gene is TRBV29-1, the J gene TRBJ2-6; D gene ambiguous. This CDR3 is built from 14 residues. From germline, CDR1 is SQVTM and CDR2 ANQGSEA. Trimming left V 4 bases short and J 0 bases short, with 7 bases between. CDR3 protein: CSVARGSGANVLTF. The CDR3 bases are TGCAGCGTTGCTAGAGGCTCTGGGGCCAACGTCCTGACTTTC.

The V and J genes are TRBV7-9 and TRBJ2-2, with 10 bases aligning to TRBD1. Unmatched junction bases numbered 7, after V lost 7 bases and J lost 2 bases. This CDR3 has 16 residues. From germline, CDR1 is SEHNR and CDR2 FQNEAQ (reference sequence). The CDR3 nucleotides are TGTGCCAGCACCGCGGACAGGGGGTTTAACACCGGGGAGCTGTTTTTT. Protein sequence: CASTADRGFNTGELFF.

This clonotype was observed at least ten times. The chain joins TRBV12-3 or TRBV12-4 to TRBJ2-2; TRBD1 is a possible D gene (6 bases). CDR3 length equals 14 residues. Deletions cut 6 bases from V and 4 bases from J, with 12 bases between. The chain's CDR3 is CASRRQESTGELFF. For the CDR3, the DNA is TGTGCCAGCAGAAGACAGGAATCCACCGGGGAGCTGTTTTTT.

This chain uses TRBV6-8 with TRBJ2-5; 9 positions agree with TRBD2. Per germline, CDR1 MNHGY and CDR2 SAAAGT. Trimming took 0 bases from V and 2 from J; bases not matched to a gene: 10. This CDR3 has 18 residues. The chain's CDR3 is CASSYSTLLAGIQETQYF. CDR3 in DNA: TGTGCCAGCAGTTACTCGACTCTCCTAGCGGGGATACAAGAGACCCAGTACTTC.

This chain uses TRBV2 with TRBJ2-5; 10 bases fit TRBD2. Germline loops: CDR1 SNHLY, CDR2 FYNNEI. With 7 bases clipped from V and 5 bases from J, the junction kept 10 bases outside the gene matches. CDR3 length equals 15 residues. This CDR3 is CASNFKAGGSETQYF. The CDR3 DNA reads as TGTGCCAGCAATTTCAAAGCGGGAGGGTCGGAGACCCAGTACTTC.

This clonotype was observed a few times. The chain has TRBV7-9 and TRBJ2-1; D not certain. V dropped 4 bases and J dropped 6 bases, with 7 bases sitting between them. The CDR3 has 12 residues. From germline, CDR1 is SEHNR and CDR2 FQNEAQ (reference sequence). CDR3 DNA sequence: TGTGCCAGCAGCTCGGGCCGCAATGAGCAGTTCTTC. Its protein is CASSSGRNEQFF.

This clonotype was seen ten or more times. The gene calls are TRBV7-2 and TRBJ2-3, with D tentatively TRBD1 (6 bases). V gave up 5 bases and J gave up 5 bases, with 11 bases separating them. Germline values: CDR1 SGHTA, CDR2 FQGNSA. CDR3 length equals 13 residues. As DNA, the CDR3 is TGTGCCAGCAGCCTACAGGGTTTAGATACGCAGTATTTT. Translating gives CASSLQGLDTQYF.

The chain couples TRBV12-3 or TRBV12-4 to TRBJ2-7, with D possibly being TRBD2 (5 bases). This CDR3 is built from 12 residues. The germline V and J ends were trimmed by 5 bases and 1 base, with 6 bases remaining between them. Here the CDR3 reads CASSEGSYEQYF. In nucleotides, the CDR3 is TGTGCCAGCAGTGAGGGTTCCTACGAGCAGTACTTC.

This clonotype was seen at least ten times. The chain uses TRBV7-2 and TRBJ2-7; D not certain. The CDR3 length is 12 residues. The germline V gene encodes CDR1 SGHTA and CDR2 FQGNSA. Trimming removed 5 bases at V and 2 bases at J, with 7 bases between. The CDR3 DNA is TGTGCCAGCAGCCTCCGACCCTACGAGCAGTACTTC. Amino acid sequence: CASSLRPYEQYF.

The chain combines TRBV7-2 with TRBJ1-6; possible D gene TRBD1, 5 bases. The CDR3 runs to 16 residues. Trimming stripped 6 bases from V and 6 bases from J, with 18 bases between. CDR1 is SGHTA, CDR2 FQGNSA, per germline. CDR3: CASRDSLRGGNSPLHF. CDR3 DNA: TGTGCCAGCAGGGATAGCCTCCGGGGGGGTAATTCACCCCTCCACTTT.

This clonotype was observed a handful of times. V usage is TRBV2 and J usage is TRBJ1-3, with D perhaps matching TRBD1 (5 bases). There are 16 residues in the CDR3. V lost 4 bases, J lost 0 bases, and 13 bases lay in between. Germline CDR1 and CDR2: SNHLY and FYNNEI. Written as DNA, the CDR3 is TGTGCCAGCAGTGCTTTGGGGGGAATCTCTGGAAACACCATATATTTT. It yields the protein CASSALGGISGNTIYF.

This clonotype was detected only a few times. The CDR3 protein is CASSGLTGAEAEAFF. Written as DNA, the CDR3 is TGTGCCAGCAGCGGGTTGACAGGGGCCGAGGCTGAAGCTTTCTTT. This sequence joins TRBV5-6 and TRBJ1-1; 8 positions match TRBD1. Germline V lookup: CDR1 SGHDT, CDR2 YYEEEE. This CDR3 has 15 residues. The V segment lost 4 bases and the J segment 6 bases; nucleotides outside the gene matches: 11.